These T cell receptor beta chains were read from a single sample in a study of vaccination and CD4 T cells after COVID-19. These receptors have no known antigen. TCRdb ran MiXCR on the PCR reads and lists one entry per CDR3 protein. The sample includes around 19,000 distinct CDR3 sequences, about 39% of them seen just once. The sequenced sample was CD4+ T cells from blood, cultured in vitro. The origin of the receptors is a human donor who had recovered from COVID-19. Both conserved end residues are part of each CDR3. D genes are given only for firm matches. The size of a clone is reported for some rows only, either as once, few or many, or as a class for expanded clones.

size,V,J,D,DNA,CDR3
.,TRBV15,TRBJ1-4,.,TGTGCCACCAGGCTAGGGACGGTTGAAAAACTGTTTTTT,CATRLGTVEKLFF
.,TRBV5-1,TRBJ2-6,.,TGCGCCAGCAGCTTGGCCGGGGCCAACGTCCTGACTTTC,CASSLAGANVLTF
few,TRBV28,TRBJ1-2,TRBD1,TGTGCCAGCCTCCCGGGGGACAGGGGAATTAGCATCTATGGCTACACCTTC,CASLPGDRGISIYGYTF
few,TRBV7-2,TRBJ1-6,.,TGTGCCAGCAGCTCGCAGGGCGGCGGGAATTCACCCCTCCACTTT,CASSSQGGGNSPLHF
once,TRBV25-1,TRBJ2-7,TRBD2,TGTGCCAGCATCCTGCCTAGCGGGACACCTCTCTACGAGCAGTACTTC,CASILPSGTPLYEQYF
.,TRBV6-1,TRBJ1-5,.,TGTGCCAGCAGGAGAACAGGGAATAGCAATCAGCCCCAGCATTTT,CASRRTGNSNQPQHF
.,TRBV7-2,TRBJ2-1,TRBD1,TGTGCCAGCAGCTCGGGACAGGGGAAAGGAAACAATGAGCAGTTCTTC,CASSSGQGKGNNEQFF
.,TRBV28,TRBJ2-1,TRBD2,TGTGCCAGCAGCTTGATCCTAGCGGGAGTCGGCAATGAGCAGTTCTTC,CASSLILAGVGNEQFF
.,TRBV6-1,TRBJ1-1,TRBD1,TGTGCCAGCAGCCTGTCCGGGACAGGGATGGGAGCTTTCTTT,CASSLSGTGMGAFF
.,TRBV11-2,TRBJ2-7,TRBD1,TGTGCCAGCAGCTTGGGACAGGCCGCGGGGGAGCAGTACTTC,CASSLGQAAGEQYF
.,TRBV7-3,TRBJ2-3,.,TGTGCCAGCAGCTTAGGGAGCCAGGGTACGCAGTATTTT,CASSLGSQGTQYF
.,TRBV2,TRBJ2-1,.,TGTGCCAGCGGGTCGTGGGACACCGGCGGTGAGCAGTTCTTC,CASGSWDTGGEQFF
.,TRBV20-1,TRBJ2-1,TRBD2,TGCAGTGCCCTATCACTAGCGGGAGGGCAAAGGGATGAGCAGTTCTTC,CSALSLAGGQRDEQFF
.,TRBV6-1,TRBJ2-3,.,TGTGCCAGCCACCCCACTAGCCTCACAGATACGCAGTATTTT,CASHPTSLTDTQYF
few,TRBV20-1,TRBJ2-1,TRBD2,TGCAGTGCTGCCGGACTAGCGGGTCGTCGGAATGAGCAGTTCTTC,CSAAGLAGRRNEQFF
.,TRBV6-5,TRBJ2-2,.,TGTGCCAGCAGTTATCAGGACAGAAACACCGGGGAGCTGTTTTTT,CASSYQDRNTGELFF
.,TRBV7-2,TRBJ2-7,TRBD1,TGTGCCAGCAGCTTCGACAGGGGGAGATACACCGGACCCTACGAGCAGTACTTC,CASSFDRGRYTGPYEQYF
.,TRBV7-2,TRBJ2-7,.,TGTGCCAGCAGCTTAGCACCGTATGGTACCTACGAGCAGTACTTC,CASSLAPYGTYEQYF
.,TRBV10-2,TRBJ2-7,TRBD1,TGCGCCAGCAGTGTGGGGACAGGGGTTAGCGAGCAGTACTTC,CASSVGTGVSEQYF
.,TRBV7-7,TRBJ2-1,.,TGTGCTAGCAGCTTATCTGGGACAAGTGGCAATGAGCAGTTCTTC,CASSLSGTSGNEQFF
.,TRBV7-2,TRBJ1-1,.,TGTGCCAGCAGCGTCCGACAGGAGAACACTGAAGCTTTCTTT,CASSVRQENTEAFF
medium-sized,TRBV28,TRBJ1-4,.,TGTGCCAGCAGTTCGGCGGAGGGGAGGGCTAATGAAAAACTGTTTTTT,CASSSAEGRANEKLFF
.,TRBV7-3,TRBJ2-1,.,TGTGCCAGCAGTCGAGACAGCGAATACAATGAGCAGTTCTTC,CASSRDSEYNEQFF
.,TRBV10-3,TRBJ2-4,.,TGTGCCATCAGTGACCCCGGAGGAGGGGACTTAGCCAAAAACATTCAGTACTTC,CAISDPGGGDLAKNIQYF
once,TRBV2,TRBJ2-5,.,TGTGCCAGCAGACCCCGGGACTTCCAAGAGACCCAGTACTTC,CASRPRDFQETQYF
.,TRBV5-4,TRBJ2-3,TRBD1,TGTGCCAGCAGCTTCAATACAGGGGGACCAGATACGCAGTATTTT,CASSFNTGGPDTQYF
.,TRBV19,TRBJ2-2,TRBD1,TGTGCCATAGGACAGGGTTGGACCGGGGAGCTGTTTTTT,CAIGQGWTGELFF
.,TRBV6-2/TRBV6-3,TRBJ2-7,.,TGTGCCAGCAGTCGTGTCTCCTACGAGCAGTACTTC,CASSRVSYEQYF
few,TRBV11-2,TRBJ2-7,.,TGTGCCAGCAGCTTAGATTCTGGGGGATACGAGCAGTACTTC,CASSLDSGGYEQYF
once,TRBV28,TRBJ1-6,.,TGTGCCACCCCGTCCCGCCCAGCTTCGGCAGGGCATTCACCCCTCCACTTT,CATPSRPASAGHSPLHF
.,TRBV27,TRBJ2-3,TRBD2,TGTGCCAGCAGTTTATGGGGAGGGATAAACACAGATACGCAGTATTTT,CASSLWGGINTDTQYF
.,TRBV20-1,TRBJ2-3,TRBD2,TGCAGTGCTAGACGGGGGACTAGCGAATCAGATACGCAGTATTTT,CSARRGTSESDTQYF
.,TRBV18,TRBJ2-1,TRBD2,TGTGCCAGCTCACCATTTGAAGTAACGGGAGGGCCGAGGAATGAGCAGTTCTTC,CASSPFEVTGGPRNEQFF
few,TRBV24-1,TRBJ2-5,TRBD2,TGTGCCACCAGCCGGGGGGGTAGCACACAAGAGACCCAGTACTTC,CATSRGGSTQETQYF